The T cell receptor (beta chain) described here comes from a study of patients and donors after allogeneic stem cell transplantation. The germline CDR1 and CDR2 sequences are PRHDT and FYEKMQ (reference sequence). This CDR3 contains 14 residues. The trim removed 3 bases at V and 9 bases at J, leaving 5 bases unmatched. TCRdb itself ran the RT-PCR reads through MiXCR, one entry per CDR3 protein. The sample contains some 150,000 distinct CDR3 sequences, about two fifths of which appear only once. The chain joins TRBV13 to TRBJ1-6; 7 nucleotides match TRBD1. The TCR sequence derives from a human donor who was either an allogeneic HSCT recipient or a stem cell or donor lymphocyte infusion donor (not recorded which). It is not recorded whose cells these are; they may come from a transplant donor. Sequencing was done on a sample of blood, either unsorted or a sorted T cell fraction (not recorded which). The CDR3 coding sequence is TGTGCCAGCAGCTTTGTACAGGGGAGTTCACCCCTCCACTTT. This gives the protein CASSFVQGSSPLHF.